What follows is one T cell receptor (beta chain) and its context. The data originate from a study of T cell changes during pregnancy in multiple sclerosis. Sequenced by immunoSEQ multiplex PCR; TCRdb stores in-frame clones only, minus some. Altogether about 45,000 clones are present, roughly 93% being singletons, with the ten largest covering approximately 1.3%. The CDR3 contains 18 residues. The chain uses TRBV21-1 and TRBJ2-3; the table's D gene call, TRBD2, was not cross checked with the DNA. TRBV21-1 is a pseudogene locus. Sequencing was performed on PBMCs (not recorded whether the cells were cultured). This TCR was sampled from a female donor with multiple sclerosis, enrolled in a pregnancy study. The CDR3 here is CASSNRSSGRFRGDTQYF. The CDR3, as DNA: TGTGCCAGCAGCAATCGGTCCAGCGGGAGGTTCCGGGGAGATACGCAGTATTTT.